These 9 T cell receptor beta chains share one sample of origin, sequenced in a study of PD-1 blockade in classical Hodgkin lymphoma. Here immunoSEQ multiplex PCR was the method, and the copy in TCRdb shows in-frame clones only, minus some. The data show around 91,000 clones, around nine tenths seen once. Patients all relapsed after autologous stem cell transplantation, and there was variation in brentuximab vedotin exposure. Sequenced here: peripheral blood mononuclear cells (PBMCs), sampled at baseline. The receptors derive from a human donor with classical Hodgkin lymphoma.

The chain links TRBV5-1 to TRBJ2-7, with D possibly TRBD1 on 5 matching bases. Trimming pared 0 bases from V and 1 base from J, leaving 8 bases between. The CDR3 runs 14 residues. Germline V gene sequence: CDR1 SGHRS, CDR2 YFSETQ. The CDR3 region is CASSLGTTSYEQYF. The CDR3 bases are TGCGCCAGCAGCTTGGGGACAACATCCTACGAGCAGTACTTC.

CDR3 bases: TGTGCCAGCGAACCAGGGCCAAGGGGAGATACGCAGTATTTT. Translated: CASEPGPRGDTQYF. V is TRBV6-5 and J is TRBJ2-3; D possibly corresponds to TRBD1 (5 bases). This CDR3 spans 14 amino acids. Germline CDR1 and CDR2: MNHEY and SVGAGI. Trimming took 8 bases from V and 5 from J, leaving 17 bases between them.

This chain links TRBV11-2 with TRBJ2-1; D uncertain. Trimming left V 1 base short and J 0 bases short, with 16 bases between. In germline, CDR1 is SGHAT, CDR2 FQNNGV. This CDR3 contains 18 residues. The CDR3 DNA reads as TGTGCCAGCAGCTTAGCCCCCGGACCTCGCAGCTCCTACAATGAGCAGTTCTTC. As protein: CASSLAPGPRSSYNEQFF.

The chain employs TRBV6-5 and TRBJ1-2, with TRBD1 matching over 9 bases. V shed 8 bases and J 5 bases; nucleotides not matched to a gene: 3. Germline loops: CDR1 MNHEY, CDR2 SVGAGI. CDR3 length equals 12 residues. Written as DNA, the CDR3 is TGTGCCAGCGGGACAGGGCGGTATGGCTACACCTTC. It yields the protein CASGTGRYGYTF.

There are a few counts of this clone. The V gene is TRBV5-1, the J gene TRBJ2-3; 10 bases map to TRBD1. Germline V gene lookup returns CDR1 SGHRS and CDR2 YFSETQ. V was pared by 4 bases and J by 4 bases, with 3 bases of the junction left unmatched. The CDR3 is 14 amino acids. The CDR3: CASSAGQGADTQYF. The CDR3 DNA reads TGCGCCAGCAGCGCCGGACAGGGGGCAGATACGCAGTATTTT. Combining the CDR3 with reference TRBV5-1 and TRBJ2-3 gives the whole variable domain KAGVTQTPRYLIKTRGQQVTLSCSPISGHRSVSWYQQTPGQGLQFLFEYFSETQRNKGNFPGRFSGRQFSNSRSEMNVSTLELGDSALYLCASSAGQGADTQYFGPGTRLTVL.

The chain joins TRBV5-6 to TRBJ1-1; TRBD1 matches at 8 bases. Trimming at V came to 2 bases and at J to 1 base, leaving 13 bases not matched to a gene. The CDR3 extends over 18 amino acids. Looked up from germline, CDR1 is SGHDT and CDR2 is YYEEEE. CDR3 amino acids: CASSFRNRQGAQNTEAFF. In DNA form, the CDR3 reads TGTGCCAGCAGCTTTCGTAATCGTCAGGGGGCCCAGAACACTGAAGCTTTCTTT.

The sample holds a few counts of this clone. The rearrangement joins TRBV6-1 to TRBJ1-2; 7 bases line up with TRBD1. The V segment lost 10 bases and the J segment 4 bases; nucleotides outside the gene matches: 12. CDR1 is MNHNS and CDR2 is SASEGT in the germline V gene. This CDR3 has 14 amino acids. CDR3 amino acids: CATEGGTAAYGYTF. CDR3 nucleotide sequence: TGTGCCACCGAGGGGGGGACAGCAGCCTATGGCTACACCTTC.

This clone was seen only once. The chain recombines TRBV29-1 with TRBJ1-3, with 9 bases identical to TRBD1. The J segment lost 4 bases and the V segment lost 3 bases, leaving 10 bases of the junction unmatched. The CDR3 covers 16 residues. Germline assignment: CDR1 SQVTM and CDR2 ANQGSEA. CDR3 protein: CSVDFRDRVLGNTIYF. In DNA, the CDR3 is TGCAGCGTTGACTTCCGGGACAGGGTTCTCGGAAACACCATATATTTT.

The chain links TRBV30 to TRBJ1-4; D unresolved. The CDR3 spans 15 residues. Germline-derived CDR1 and CDR2 are GTSNPN and SVGIG (reference sequence). V was pared by 0 bases and J by 5 bases, with 13 bases between. The chain's CDR3 is CAWSVKGLVNEKLFF. The CDR3, as DNA: TGTGCCTGGAGTGTTAAGGGATTGGTGAATGAAAAACTGTTTTTT.